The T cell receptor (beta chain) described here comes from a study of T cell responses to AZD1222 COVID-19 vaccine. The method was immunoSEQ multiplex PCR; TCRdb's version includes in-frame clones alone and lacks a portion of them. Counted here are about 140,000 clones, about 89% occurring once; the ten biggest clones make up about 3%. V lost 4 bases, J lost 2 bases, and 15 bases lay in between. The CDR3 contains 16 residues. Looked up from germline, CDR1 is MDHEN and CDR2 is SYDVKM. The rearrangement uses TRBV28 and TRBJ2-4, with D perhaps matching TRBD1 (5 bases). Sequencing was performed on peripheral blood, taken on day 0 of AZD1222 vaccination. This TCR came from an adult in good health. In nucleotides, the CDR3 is TGTGCCAGCAGTTCGAGCATCAGGGTCCCCAAAAACATTCAGTACTTC. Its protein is CASSSSIRVPKNIQYF.